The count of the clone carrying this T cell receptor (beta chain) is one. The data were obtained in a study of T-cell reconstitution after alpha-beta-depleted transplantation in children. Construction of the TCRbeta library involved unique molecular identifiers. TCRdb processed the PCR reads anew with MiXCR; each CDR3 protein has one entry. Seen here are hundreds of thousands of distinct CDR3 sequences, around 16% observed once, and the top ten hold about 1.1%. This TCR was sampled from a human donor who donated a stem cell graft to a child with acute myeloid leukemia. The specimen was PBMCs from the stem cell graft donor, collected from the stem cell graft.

Here the CDR3 DNA reads TGCAGCTCTAGTGGGCAGGCGGGGGGCAACACAGATACGCAGTATTTT. It encodes CSSSGQAGGNTDTQYF. V gene TRBV20-1 combines with J gene TRBJ2-3; 8 positions agree with TRBD2. Germline V lookup: CDR1 DFQATT, CDR2 SNEGSKA (reference sequence). This CDR3 contains 16 residues.